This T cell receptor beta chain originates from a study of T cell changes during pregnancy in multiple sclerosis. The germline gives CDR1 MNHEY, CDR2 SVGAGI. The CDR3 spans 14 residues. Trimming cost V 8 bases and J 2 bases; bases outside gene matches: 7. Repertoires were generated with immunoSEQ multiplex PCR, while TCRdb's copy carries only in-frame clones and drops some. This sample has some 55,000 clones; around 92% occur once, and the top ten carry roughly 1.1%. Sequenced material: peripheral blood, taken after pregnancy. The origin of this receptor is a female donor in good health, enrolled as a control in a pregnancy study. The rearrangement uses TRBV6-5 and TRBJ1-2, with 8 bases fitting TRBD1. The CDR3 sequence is CASWRTGSNYGYTF. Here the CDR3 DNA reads TGTGCCAGCTGGCGGACAGGGTCCAACTATGGCTACACCTTC.